These 31 T cell receptor beta chains originate from one sample sequenced in a study of immune characterization of retroperitoneal liposarcoma. One entry per CDR3 protein, called by TCRdb with MiXCR from the PCR reads. The sample holds more than 10,000 distinct CDR3 sequences, approximately 28% seen once. The sequenced material came from tumor tissue. Source of these receptors: a female donor with retroperitoneal liposarcoma.

This clonotype was seen ten or more times. The V and J genes are TRBV6-1 and TRBJ1-1, with 9 bases fitting TRBD1. The CDR3 spans 14 residues. Germline CDR1 is MNHNS and CDR2 is SASEGT. V was pared by 11 bases and J by 2 bases, with 9 bases of the junction left unmatched. CDR3 in amino acids: CASSRTGANTEAFF. The CDR3 nucleotides read TGTGCCTCGAGCCGGACAGGGGCAAACACTGAAGCTTTCTTT.

As to this clonotype: This clone may be a read error of a much larger clone one base away. The V and J genes are TRBV12-3 or TRBV12-4 and TRBJ1-1, with D possibly TRBD1 on 5 matching bases. There are 16 residues in the CDR3. V was pared by 7 bases and J by 4 bases, with 22 bases between. The CDR3 coding sequence is TGTGCCAGCAATCCCAAGGGGTGGGTGGGCGGCACTGAAGCTTTCTTT. This translates into CASNPKGWVGGTEAFF.

This clonotype was seen only once. The chain recombines TRBV6-6 with TRBJ2-7, with D maybe TRBD1 (5 bases). Trimming left V 2 bases short and J 2 bases short, with 10 bases between. CDR3 length: 14 residues. CDR1 and CDR2 from the germline V gene are MNHNY and SVGAGI (reference sequence). CDR3 DNA sequence: TGTGCCAGCAGTTACGGGCAGGGTACCTACGAGCAGTACTTC. Its translation is CASSYGQGTYEQYF.

This clonotype is a singleton in its sample. J is TRBJ2-2 and V is TRBV12-3 or TRBV12-4; TRBD2 might be the D (5 bases). This CDR3 contains 15 residues. Trimming removed 2 bases from V and 6 bases from J, with 13 bases in between. Here the CDR3 DNA reads TGTGCCAGCAGTTTAAGGCTAGTCGGGGCCGGGGAGCTGTTTTTT. Residues: CASSLRLVGAGELFF.

The rearrangement links TRBV7-8 to TRBJ2-1; D remains unclear. Between the trimmed V and J ends, which lost 0 bases and 3 bases, there was a span of 9 bases. CDR1 and CDR2 (germline): SGHVS, FQNEAQ. The CDR3 consists of 15 residues. CDR3 sequence: CASSLAIRIYNEQFF. As DNA, the CDR3 is TGTGCCAGCAGCTTAGCCATCAGGATCTACAATGAGCAGTTCTTC.

There are many counts of this clonotype. The chain joins TRBV6-6 to TRBJ2-1; 8 nucleotides line up with TRBD2. The CDR3 runs 17 residues. Germline V gene sequence: CDR1 MNHNY, CDR2 SVGAGI (reference sequence). Trimming cost V 0 bases and J 3 bases; bases outside gene matches: 7. CDR3 residues: CASSYSPPRGVYNEQFF. CDR3 sequence (DNA): TGTGCCAGCAGTTACTCCCCTCCGCGGGGGGTCTACAATGAGCAGTTCTTC.

The rearrangement uses TRBV7-3 and TRBJ2-3; D might be TRBD1 (6 bases). Germline V CDR1 and CDR2: SGHTA, FQGTGA. V was clipped by 4 bases and J by 3 bases, with 11 bases between them. This CDR3 region has 14 residues. CDR3 in DNA: TGTGCCAGCAGCTACGGGCAGGGGACAGATACGCAGTATTTT. It is translated as CASSYGQGTDTQYF. The full variable domain, with the rest looked up from reference TRBV7-3 and TRBJ2-3, is GAGVSQTPSNKVTEKGKYVELRCDPISGHTALYWYRQSLGQGPEFLIYFQGTGAADDSGLPNDRFFAVRPEGSVSTLKIQRTERGDSAVYLCASSYGQGTDTQYFGPGTRLTVL.

The V and J genes are TRBV6-1 and TRBJ2-3; the match to TRBD1 covers 7 bases. Matching the DNA end better, TRBJ2-7 makes the J call doubtful. The CDR3 is made up of 13 amino acids. CDR1 is MNHNS, CDR2 SASEGT, per germline. CDR3 loop: CASSQRTGSEQYF. In DNA, the CDR3 is TGTGCCAGCAGTCAACGGACAGGCAGCGAGCAGTACTTC.

At least ten counts were recorded for this clonotype. This chain links TRBV7-2 with TRBJ2-5; D perhaps matches TRBD1 (5 bases). The DNA end is more similar to TRBJ2-7, so the J call may be wrong. CDR3 size: 17 residues. Germline V gives CDR1 SGHTA, CDR2 FQGNSA. The CDR3 region has the DNA TGTGCCAGCAGCTTATCGGCCTCATGGACAAACTCCTACGAGCAGTACTTC. Translating gives CASSLSASWTNSYEQYF.

The chain employs TRBV5-6 and TRBJ1-2, with D unclear. CDR3 length: 13 amino acids. Trimming stripped 4 bases from V and 4 bases from J, with 11 bases between. The germline gives CDR1 SGHDT, CDR2 YYEEEE. The CDR3 sequence: CASSTDRFYGYTF. The CDR3 DNA is TGTGCCAGCAGCACGGACCGTTTCTATGGCTACACCTTC.

This clonotype ranks as medium-sized. Mismatch with germline at one junction end may stem from a read error. The chain has TRBV12-5 and TRBJ2-4, with 8 bases that match TRBD1. Germline V gene data show CDR1 as LGHNT and CDR2 as FRNRAP. There are 11 residues in the CDR3. For the CDR3, the DNA is TGTGCTAGTGCTGAGGCGGGACAGGTTGGCTTC. Protein sequence: CASAEAGQVGF.

In this sample, this clonotype turned up a few times. The V and J genes are TRBV10-1 and TRBJ2-5; the match to TRBD2 covers 9 bases. V shed 5 bases, J shed 11 bases, and the junction held 12 bases outside the gene matches. Germline loops: CDR1 WNHNN, CDR2 SYGVQD (reference sequence). CDR3 length equals 14 residues. Here the CDR3 DNA reads TGCGCCAGCAGTTATGGGACTAGCAGGAATGAGCAGTACTTC. Translated: CASSYGTSRNEQYF.

The rearrangement joins TRBV25-1 to TRBJ1-2; D remains unclear. CDR1 is MGHDK and CDR2 is SYGVNS in the germline V gene. V shed 3 bases and J shed 2 bases, with 13 bases lying between them. This CDR3 region has 15 residues. CDR3 nucleotides: TGTGCCAGCAGTGAGGAGGCAGCGCCAAACTATGGCTACACCTTC. It yields the protein CASSEEAAPNYGYTF.

This clonotype was seen a single time. CDR3 protein: CASSFLIRSSTPSSYEQFF. The DNA for the CDR3 is TGTGCCAGCAGCTTTCTAATTCGTAGTAGTACCCCCAGCTCCTACGAGCAGTTCTTC. The chain combines TRBV11-2 with TRBJ2-1; D is undetermined. V lost 3 bases and J 10 bases, leaving 31 bases between the germline ends. CDR3 size: 19 residues. Per germline, CDR1 SGHAT and CDR2 FQNNGV.

This clonotype was recorded many times. The chain links TRBV6-1 to TRBJ1-4, with D uncertain. The CDR3 loop spans 14 amino acids. Germline CDR1 reads MNHNS; CDR2 reads SASEGT. The V and J ends lost 2 bases and 0 bases respectively, with 4 bases between them. The CDR3 coding sequence is TGTGCCAGCAGTGAAACATCAACTAATGAAAAACTGTTTTTT. This gives the protein CASSETSTNEKLFF.

V is TRBV4-3 and J is TRBJ2-2; D uncertain. The ends were cut back, 3 bases at V and 1 base at J, with 9 bases in the middle. The CDR3 consists of 15 residues. Germline CDR1 is LGHNA and CDR2 is YSLEER. The CDR3 region is CASSHNKGNTGELFF. The DNA for the CDR3 is TGCGCCAGCAGCCATAACAAGGGGAACACCGGGGAGCTGTTTTTT.

This chain connects TRBV6-1 to TRBJ2-3, with 14 bases that match TRBD2. The DNA end favors TRBJ2-7, so the J call may be wrong. The germline V gene has CDR1 MNHNS and CDR2 SASEGT. This CDR3 region has 18 residues. The CDR3 DNA follows: TGTGCCAGCAGTGAAGGGGGGGGTTGGTGGACTAGCGGGAGGACGCAGTACTTC. Amino acids: CASSEGGGWWTSGRTQYF.

This clonotype was found many times. V and J are TRBV12-3 or TRBV12-4 and TRBJ2-7; 8 nucleotides match TRBD2. This CDR3 is 13 amino acids long. V trimming: 7 bases; J trimming: 2 bases; junction bases outside the gene matches: 4. CDR3 sequence (DNA): TGTGCCAGCATGCGAGCGGGAGCCTACGAGCAGTACTTC. Residues: CASMRAGAYEQYF.

The chain couples TRBV6-1 to TRBJ2-1, with TRBD1 identical over 8 bases. TRBJ2-7 matches the DNA end more closely, so the J call is doubtful. Germline V lookup: CDR1 MNHNS, CDR2 SASEGT. The CDR3 consists of 14 residues. The CDR3 DNA reads TGTGCCAGCAGTGAAGAAGGGACAGGCTACGAGCAGTACTTC. This gives the protein CASSEEGTGYEQYF.

The V call is TRBV6-1, the J call TRBJ2-4; TRBD2 aligns across 8 bases. TRBJ2-5 explains the end of the DNA better; the J call may be wrong. Germline V lookup: CDR1 MNHNS, CDR2 SASEGT. This CDR3 spans 14 amino acids. CDR3 protein: CASSVTGGVQTQYF. CDR3 nucleotides: TGTGCCAGCAGTGTTACGGGAGGGGTCCAGACCCAGTACTTC.

By sample fraction, this clonotype is medium-sized. The chain is built from TRBV7-2 and TRBJ2-1; a possible D gene is TRBD1 (5 bases). TRBJ2-7 explains the end of the DNA better; the J call may be wrong. This CDR3 has 13 residues. Germline-derived CDR1 and CDR2 are SGHTA and FQGNSA. CDR3 sequence (DNA): TGTGCCAGCAGCTTATCCAGGGTATACGAGCAGTACTTC. Translated, it gives CASSLSRVYEQYF.

This chain links TRBV11-2 with TRBJ2-1; 7 bases align to TRBD2. Looked up from germline, CDR1 is SGHAT and CDR2 is FQNNGV. This CDR3 is built from 16 residues. Trimming removed 4 bases from V and 4 bases from J; junction bases left unmatched: 10. In DNA, the CDR3 is TGTGCCAGCAGCTCACTAGCGAGAGGATTGTACAATGAGCAGTTCTTC. It encodes CASSSLARGLYNEQFF.

This clonotype was recorded at least ten times. This chain uses TRBV7-8 with TRBJ2-4; 9 bases match TRBD2. Per the germline V gene, CDR1 is SGHVS and CDR2 is FQNEAQ. CDR3 length equals 15 residues. J was trimmed by 13 bases and V by 5 bases; bases with no gene match: 15. CDR3 amino acids: CASSAGTSSYNEQYF. DNA for the CDR3: TGTGCCAGCAGCGCAGGGACTAGCTCCTACAATGAGCAGTACTTC.

The V and J genes are TRBV6-1 and TRBJ2-1, with a weak D call TRBD1 (5 bases). Germline V gene sequence: CDR1 MNHNS, CDR2 SASEGT. This CDR3 spans 16 amino acids. The V end lost 3 bases, the J end lost 1 base, and 13 bases lay between the germline ends. The CDR3 loop is CASSEGWGVSYNEQFF. CDR3 nucleotide sequence: TGTGCCAGCAGTGAGGGGTGGGGCGTATCCTACAATGAGCAGTTCTTC.

By sample fraction, this clonotype is large. This chain connects TRBV6-6 to TRBJ2-5, with D perhaps being TRBD1 or TRBD2 (6 bases each). The CDR3 totals 14 residues. Germline values: CDR1 MNHNY, CDR2 SVGAGI (reference sequence). Trimming stripped 2 bases from V and 9 bases from J, with 16 bases between. CDR3 sequence: CASSYRRTGAPQYF. The CDR3 DNA reads TGTGCCAGCAGTTACCGACGCACGGGGGCGCCCCAGTACTTC.

This clonotype has only a few counts. V gene TRBV7-3 combines with J gene TRBJ2-1; D gene uncertain. Germline lookup yields CDR1 SGHTA and CDR2 FQGTGA. The germline V and J ends were trimmed by 5 bases and 0 bases, with 11 bases remaining between them. The CDR3 has 15 amino acids. CDR3 protein: CASSPRASSYNEQFF. In nucleotides, the CDR3 is TGTGCCAGCAGCCCAAGGGCTAGCTCCTACAATGAGCAGTTCTTC.

The chain has TRBV6-1 and TRBJ2-3, with 10 bases matching TRBD2. The CDR3 extends over 14 amino acids. V lost 2 bases to trimming and J lost 4 bases; unmatched junction nucleotides: 0. Germline V CDR1 and CDR2: MNHNS, SASEGT. The CDR3: CASSELAGADTQYF. CDR3 sequence (DNA): TGTGCCAGCAGTGAACTAGCGGGGGCAGATACGCAGTATTTT.

About this clonotype: Compared with germline, one end of the junction differs, possibly owing to a read error. In nucleotides, the CDR3 is TGTGCTAGCAGCGAAGGACGTCGGAAGGGTGAAAAACTGTTTTTT. It codes for CASSEGRRKGEKLFF. The rearrangement uses TRBV7-7 and TRBJ1-4; no definite D call. The CDR3 spans 15 residues. Per the germline V gene, CDR1 is SSHAT and CDR2 is FNYEAQ (reference sequence).

The sample holds one count of this clonotype. A clone one base away is much larger, so this may be a read error. V usage is TRBV12-3 or TRBV12-4 and J usage is TRBJ2-1, with 7 bases matching TRBD1. V shed 1 base and J 13 bases; nucleotides not matched to a gene: 13. The CDR3 sequence is 15 residues long. The CDR3 DNA reads as TGTGCCAGCAGTTTAGGTGGACAGGCGACCGAGACCCAGTTCTTC. Protein sequence: CASSLGGQATETQFF.

This clonotype was detected ten times or more. J is TRBJ2-1 and V is TRBV6-1; 9 bases map to TRBD1. Judging by the DNA end, TRBJ2-7 fits better; the J call may be wrong. This CDR3 has 16 amino acids. Germline V lookup: CDR1 MNHNS, CDR2 SASEGT. The CDR3 sequence is CASSALGTGIYNEQYF. The CDR3 region has the DNA TGTGCCAGCAGCGCTTTAGGGACAGGGATATACAATGAGCAGTACTTC.

This clonotype counts as medium-sized. The gene calls are TRBV7-6 and TRBJ2-5, with D unclear. The J call may be in error: the DNA end matches TRBJ2-7 better. Germline V CDR1 and CDR2: SGHVS, FNYEAQ. This CDR3 region has 14 residues. The CDR3 coding sequence is TGTGCCAGCAGCTTAGGTCCGACTCGATACGAGCAGTACTTC. Translating it yields CASSLGPTRYEQYF.